Listed below are T cell receptor beta chains from one sample, sequenced in a study of blood T cells in healthy people across ages. MiXCR was run by TCRdb on the 5' RACE reads, yielding one entry per CDR3 protein. This sample has 600,000 or so distinct CDR3 sequences, with approximately 21% found just once. Sequencing was performed on blood. Receptor source: a man between 65 and 85 years old in good health. Both conserved end residues are part of each CDR3. A D gene is named only where the DNA matches it firmly. The size field is filled for only some rows; it gives once, few, many or a size class.

J gene: TRBJ2-3; D gene: TRBD2; clone size: -; V gene: TRBV7-9; CDR3 DNA: TGTGCCAGCAGCTTAGACGGGAGGAAAGGAGATACGCAGTATTTT; CDR3 protein: CASSLDGRKGDTQYF
J gene: TRBJ2-3; D gene: -; clone size: -; V gene: TRBV4-3; CDR3 DNA: TGCGCCAGCAGCCAAGATAGGGGGGCTAGCACAGATACGCAGTATTTT; CDR3 protein: CASSQDRGASTDTQYF
J gene: TRBJ2-3; D gene: TRBD1; clone size: few; V gene: TRBV20-1; CDR3 DNA: TGCAGTGCTAAAACAGGGGGCACAGATACGCAGTATTTT; CDR3 protein: CSAKTGGTDTQYF
J gene: TRBJ2-7; D gene: TRBD2; clone size: -; V gene: TRBV10-3; CDR3 DNA: TGTGCCGCTAGTGGGGGTAGCGGGAGTGCGAGCGAGCAGTACTTC; CDR3 protein: CAASGGSGSASEQYF
J gene: TRBJ2-7; D gene: -; clone size: few; V gene: TRBV29-1; CDR3 DNA: TGCAGCGTTGTGGAGGGGCGCTCGCAGCAGTACTTC; CDR3 protein: CSVVEGRSQQYF
J gene: TRBJ2-1; D gene: -; clone size: -; V gene: TRBV5-1; CDR3 DNA: TGCGCCAGCAGCTTGGCCGGACAGATCTACAATGAGCAGTTCTTC; CDR3 protein: CASSLAGQIYNEQFF
J gene: TRBJ2-1; D gene: TRBD2; clone size: -; V gene: TRBV2; CDR3 DNA: TGTGCCAGCAGTGCGGGAGGCGGCAACTACAATGAGCAGTTCTTC; CDR3 protein: CASSAGGGNYNEQFF
J gene: TRBJ2-1; D gene: -; clone size: -; V gene: TRBV11-2; CDR3 DNA: TGTGCCAGCAGCTTAGAGTTTACAGGCGAGCAGTTCTTC; CDR3 protein: CASSLEFTGEQFF
J gene: TRBJ2-5; D gene: -; clone size: few; V gene: TRBV28; CDR3 DNA: TGTGCCAGCAGTTTAGAACCAGGGGGGATAAAGACCCAGTACTTC; CDR3 protein: CASSLEPGGIKTQYF
J gene: TRBJ2-3; D gene: TRBD2; clone size: few; V gene: TRBV5-1; CDR3 DNA: TGCGCCAGCACGGGACTAGCGGGCCAAGATACGCAGTATTTT; CDR3 protein: CASTGLAGQDTQYF
J gene: TRBJ2-3; D gene: TRBD1; clone size: few; V gene: TRBV3-1; CDR3 DNA: TGTGCCAGCAGCCTCCGACAGGGTTCAGATACGCAGTATTTT; CDR3 protein: CASSLRQGSDTQYF
J gene: TRBJ1-4; D gene: -; clone size: few; V gene: TRBV7-9; CDR3 DNA: TGTGCCAGCAGCCGCGATGCAACTAATGAAAAACTGTTTTTT; CDR3 protein: CASSRDATNEKLFF
J gene: TRBJ2-4; D gene: -; clone size: few; V gene: TRBV24-1; CDR3 DNA: TGTGCCACCAGTGATCTGGACGGAACCTTGGGGGACTTATGTCTAGACATTCAGTACTTC; CDR3 protein: CATSDLDGTLGDLCLDIQYF
J gene: TRBJ1-2; D gene: -; clone size: -; V gene: TRBV7-3; CDR3 DNA: TGTGCCAGCAGCTTACGGGGGAGTTCGGCCGGCTACACCTTC; CDR3 protein: CASSLRGSSAGYTF
J gene: TRBJ2-1; D gene: TRBD2; clone size: -; V gene: TRBV13; CDR3 DNA: TGTGCCAGCAGCCCCGGGACTACTGGTAAGCAGTTCTTC; CDR3 protein: CASSPGTTGKQFF
J gene: TRBJ1-1; D gene: -; clone size: few; V gene: TRBV20-1; CDR3 DNA: TGCAGTGCTAGATCGTGGACTGCGAACACTGAAGCTTTCTTT; CDR3 protein: CSARSWTANTEAFF
J gene: TRBJ2-1; D gene: TRBD1; clone size: few; V gene: TRBV12-3/TRBV12-4; CDR3 DNA: TGTGCCAGCAGGTCCGGGACAGGGGGCTTGGATGAGCAGTTCTTC; CDR3 protein: CASRSGTGGLDEQFF
J gene: TRBJ2-2; D gene: TRBD2; clone size: few; V gene: TRBV27; CDR3 DNA: TGTGCCAGCAGTCGCCGGGACTATACGAACACCGGGGAGCTGTTTTTT; CDR3 protein: CASSRRDYTNTGELFF
J gene: TRBJ2-5; D gene: TRBD2; clone size: once; V gene: TRBV6-5; CDR3 DNA: TGTGCCAGCAGTTACTCGACTAGCGGGAGGTACAATGAGCAGTACTTC; CDR3 protein: CASSYSTSGRYNEQYF
J gene: TRBJ2-1; D gene: TRBD1; clone size: -; V gene: TRBV18; CDR3 DNA: TGTGCCAGCTCCCAAGGACAGGGATGGAATGAGCGGTTCTTC; CDR3 protein: CASSQGQGWNERFF
J gene: TRBJ2-1; D gene: -; clone size: once; V gene: TRBV20-1; CDR3 DNA: TGCAGTGCTAGTGGGGCTCCGAGCTCCTACAATGAGCAGTTCTTC; CDR3 protein: CSASGAPSSYNEQFF
J gene: TRBJ1-1; D gene: TRBD1; clone size: -; V gene: TRBV7-9; CDR3 DNA: TGTGCCAGCAGCCCTGGACAGGGCATGAACACTGAAGCTTTCTTT; CDR3 protein: CASSPGQGMNTEAFF
J gene: TRBJ2-2; D gene: -; clone size: -; V gene: TRBV5-1; CDR3 DNA: TGCGCCAGCAGCTTGATACGGGGGGCCGGCACCGGGGAGCTGTTTTTT; CDR3 protein: CASSLIRGAGTGELFF
J gene: TRBJ2-1; D gene: -; clone size: -; V gene: TRBV12-3/TRBV12-4; CDR3 DNA: TGTGCCAGCAGTTTTGCCTACAATGAGCAGTTCTTC; CDR3 protein: CASSFAYNEQFF
J gene: TRBJ2-5; D gene: TRBD2; clone size: few; V gene: TRBV5-6; CDR3 DNA: TGTGCCAGCAGCCGGGCGGGAGGGTCGGAAGAGACCCAGTACTTC; CDR3 protein: CASSRAGGSEETQYF
J gene: TRBJ2-7; D gene: -; clone size: few; V gene: TRBV4-3; CDR3 DNA: TGCGCCAGCAGCCAAGGCGAAGGGGCTCCCTCCTACGAGCAGTACTTC; CDR3 protein: CASSQGEGAPSYEQYF
J gene: TRBJ2-1; D gene: -; clone size: -; V gene: TRBV5-1; CDR3 DNA: TGCGCCAGCAGCTTATGGACAGACAGTTCCTACAATGAGCAGTTCTTC; CDR3 protein: CASSLWTDSSYNEQFF
J gene: TRBJ2-3; D gene: -; clone size: -; V gene: TRBV20-1; CDR3 DNA: TGCAGTGCTCGGAGCCAAGGCACAGATACGCAGTATTTT; CDR3 protein: CSARSQGTDTQYF
J gene: TRBJ1-1; D gene: TRBD1; clone size: -; V gene: TRBV4-1; CDR3 DNA: TGCGCCAGCAGCCAACACCGGGACAGGGTCACTGAAGCTTTCTTT; CDR3 protein: CASSQHRDRVTEAFF
J gene: TRBJ1-5; D gene: TRBD1; clone size: -; V gene: TRBV6-5; CDR3 DNA: TGTGCCAGCAGTTCGACCGGGACAGGGTTTCAGCCCCAGCATTTT; CDR3 protein: CASSSTGTGFQPQHF
J gene: TRBJ1-6; D gene: -; clone size: -; V gene: TRBV3-1; CDR3 DNA: TGTGCCAGCAGCCAAGGATCTGGGCAGGGTTCACCCCTCCACTTT; CDR3 protein: CASSQGSGQGSPLHF
J gene: TRBJ2-2; D gene: -; clone size: few; V gene: TRBV7-6; CDR3 DNA: TGTGCCAGCAGTTTCGACAGAGGTGACACCGGGGAGCTGTTTTTT; CDR3 protein: CASSFDRGDTGELFF
J gene: TRBJ1-1; D gene: -; clone size: few; V gene: TRBV3-1; CDR3 DNA: TGTGCCAGCGGCCAAAGGCGGTCTGAAGCTTTCTTT; CDR3 protein: CASGQRRSEAFF
J gene: TRBJ2-7; D gene: -; clone size: many; V gene: TRBV7-3; CDR3 DNA: TGTGCCAGCAGGTCCGGGCAGGGAAGAGCCGAGCAGTACTTC; CDR3 protein: CASRSGQGRAEQYF
J gene: TRBJ2-7; D gene: -; clone size: few; V gene: TRBV29-1; CDR3 DNA: TGCAGCGTTGAAGGTGCTACGGCCTACGAGCAGTACTTC; CDR3 protein: CSVEGATAYEQYF
J gene: TRBJ2-2; D gene: -; clone size: few; V gene: TRBV5-5; CDR3 DNA: TGTGCCAGCAGCCAATTACAGGGAGCCGGGGAGCTGTTTTTT; CDR3 protein: CASSQLQGAGELFF
J gene: TRBJ2-6; D gene: -; clone size: many; V gene: TRBV12-3/TRBV12-4; CDR3 DNA: TGTGCCAGCAGTCCCGGACTCTCTGGGGCCAACGTCCTGACTTTC; CDR3 protein: CASSPGLSGANVLTF
J gene: TRBJ2-2; D gene: -; clone size: few; V gene: TRBV5-6; CDR3 DNA: TGTGCCAGCAGCTTGGCCAGATTTCTCACCGGGGAGCTGTTTTTT; CDR3 protein: CASSLARFLTGELFF
J gene: TRBJ2-6; D gene: -; clone size: few; V gene: TRBV3-1; CDR3 DNA: TGTGCCAGCAGCCCTAACCCCGGACCAGGCTCTGGGGCCAACGTCCTGACTTTC; CDR3 protein: CASSPNPGPGSGANVLTF
J gene: TRBJ2-5; D gene: -; clone size: few; V gene: TRBV7-2; CDR3 DNA: TGTGCCAGCAGACCATCTATTGGGACCCAGTACTTC; CDR3 protein: CASRPSIGTQYF
J gene: TRBJ2-1; D gene: -; clone size: few; V gene: TRBV2; CDR3 DNA: TGTGCCATCAGAGAGGGGGATGTCAATGAGCAGTTCTTC; CDR3 protein: CAIREGDVNEQFF
J gene: TRBJ2-1; D gene: TRBD2; clone size: -; V gene: TRBV5-1; CDR3 DNA: TGCGCCAGCAGCTCGCTAGCGGGAGGGGGTGAGCAGTTCTTC; CDR3 protein: CASSSLAGGGEQFF
J gene: TRBJ2-5; D gene: -; clone size: few; V gene: TRBV7-9; CDR3 DNA: TGTGCCAGCAGCTTAGGTCCCAGGGTCGAGACCCAGTACTTC; CDR3 protein: CASSLGPRVETQYF
J gene: TRBJ2-1; D gene: -; clone size: -; V gene: TRBV3-1; CDR3 DNA: TGTGCCAGCAGCCCCCGGACGGTCGTCAATGAGCAGTTCTTC; CDR3 protein: CASSPRTVVNEQFF
J gene: TRBJ2-6; D gene: TRBD2; clone size: -; V gene: TRBV20-1; CDR3 DNA: TGCAGTGCCATGCGAGCGGGGTCCTCTGGGGCCAACGTCCTGACTTTC; CDR3 protein: CSAMRAGSSGANVLTF
J gene: TRBJ2-1; D gene: TRBD2; clone size: few; V gene: TRBV7-2; CDR3 DNA: TGTGCCAGCCGCCGGACTAGCGGGACCCATGAGCAGTTCTTC; CDR3 protein: CASRRTSGTHEQFF
J gene: TRBJ2-1; D gene: TRBD2; clone size: few; V gene: TRBV29-1; CDR3 DNA: TGCAGCGTTGACACACTAGCGGGAGAGGACAATGAGCAGTTCTTC; CDR3 protein: CSVDTLAGEDNEQFF
J gene: TRBJ2-5; D gene: -; clone size: -; V gene: TRBV21-1; CDR3 DNA: TGTGCCAGCAGCAAAAAACAGGGGCCTAGGACCCAGTACTTC; CDR3 protein: CASSKKQGPRTQYF
J gene: TRBJ2-7; D gene: -; clone size: few; V gene: TRBV5-6; CDR3 DNA: TGTGCCAGCAGCTTGCAGTCTATGGGAGACGAGCAGTACTTC; CDR3 protein: CASSLQSMGDEQYF
J gene: TRBJ2-4; D gene: TRBD1; clone size: -; V gene: TRBV18; CDR3 DNA: TGTGCCAGCTCACCGATGACAGGGAAAAACATTCAGTACTTC; CDR3 protein: CASSPMTGKNIQYF
J gene: TRBJ2-5; D gene: TRBD2; clone size: many; V gene: TRBV28; CDR3 DNA: TGTGCCAGCAGGATTACCGGGACTAGCGCCCTCAGAGAGACCCAGTACTTC; CDR3 protein: CASRITGTSALRETQYF
J gene: TRBJ2-7; D gene: -; clone size: many; V gene: TRBV11-2; CDR3 DNA: TGTGCCAGCAGCTTTAGAGGAGAGCAGTACTTC; CDR3 protein: CASSFRGEQYF